The rows below give T cell receptor beta chains drawn from one sample of a study of PD-L1 blockade in urothelial cancer. The method was immunoSEQ multiplex PCR; TCRdb's version includes in-frame clones alone and lacks a portion of them. This sample has 70,000 to 75,000 clones, with roughly 90% found just once. Source: PBMCs, taken around atezolizumab (anti-PD-L1) treatment. The receptor set was obtained from a man in his 70s with urothelial cancer. The CDR3 runs from the conserved cysteine through the conserved F or W. Each record gives: clone size, D gene, J gene, V gene, CDR3 protein, CDR3 DNA. The D gene is left open where the match is weak. Size is stated for part of the rows, as once, few or many counts, or as a class when the clone is expanded.

>few|.|TRBJ2-6|TRBV9
CASGRGTGANVLTF
TGTGCCAGCGGTCGGGGGACTGGGGCCAACGTCCTGACTTTC
>.|.|TRBJ2-2|TRBV28
CASSIRDWNTGELFF
TGTGCCAGCAGTATCCGGGACTGGAACACCGGGGAGCTGTTTTTT
>.|.|TRBJ2-3|TRBV4-1
CASSLQGAGGTDTQYF
TGCGCCAGCAGCCTCCAGGGGGCGGGAGGCACAGATACGCAGTATTTT
>.|TRBD2|TRBJ2-7|TRBV10-3
CAISEISGTYEQYF
TGTGCCATCAGTGAAATTAGCGGGACCTACGAGCAGTACTTC
>.|.|TRBJ2-3|TRBV9
CASSAPQGGLGTDTQYF
TGTGCCAGCAGCGCTCCCCAGGGTGGGTTAGGCACAGATACGCAGTATTTT
>.|TRBD2|TRBJ2-1|TRBV9
CASSALAGGYNEQFF
TGTGCCAGCAGCGCCTTAGCGGGAGGCTACAATGAGCAGTTCTTC
>.|TRBD1|TRBJ1-1|TRBV19
CASTPPGQGWVNTEAFF
TGTGCCAGTACTCCCCCGGGACAGGGATGGGTGAACACTGAAGCTTTCTTT
>.|.|TRBJ1-2|TRBV28
CASSSANGGYGYTF
TGTGCCAGCAGTTCCGCCAACGGGGGGTATGGCTACACCTTC
>once|TRBD1|TRBJ1-1|TRBV29-1
CSGGDRRNTEAFF
TGCAGCGGGGGGGACAGAAGGAACACTGAAGCTTTCTTT
>.|TRBD1|TRBJ2-5|TRBV5-5
CASSRGRTGSLETQYF
TGTGCCAGCAGCCGGGGGCGGACAGGGTCCTTAGAGACCCAGTACTTC
>.|TRBD2|TRBJ2-1|TRBV7-2
CASSFTSGTEQFF
TGTGCCAGCAGCTTCACTAGCGGGACTGAGCAGTTCTTC
>.|.|TRBJ1-5|TRBV28
CASSSSVQPQHF
TGTGCCAGCAGTTCGAGCGTCCAGCCCCAGCATTTT
>.|TRBD2|TRBJ2-1|TRBV7-3
CASSLIVIAGRPDEGDEQFF
TGTGCCAGCAGCTTAATCGTAATAGCGGGACGCCCAGATGAAGGGGATGAGCAGTTCTTC
>.|.|TRBJ1-1|TRBV11-2
CASPRGENTEAFF
TGTGCCAGCCCCAGGGGCGAGAACACTGAAGCTTTCTTT
>.|.|TRBJ2-7|TRBV11-2
CASSTRRTVYEQYF
TGTGCCAGCAGCACCCGTAGGACAGTTTACGAGCAGTACTTC
>few|TRBD2|TRBJ2-1|TRBV11-2
CASSSATSSRYNEQFF
TGTGCCAGCAGCTCTGCGACTAGCTCAAGGTACAATGAGCAGTTCTTC
>.|.|TRBJ2-3|TRBV6-5
CASSRQKTTDTQYF
TGTGCCAGCAGCCGACAGAAAACCACAGATACGCAGTATTTT
>.|TRBD1|TRBJ1-4|TRBV2
CASSAGTGEKKLFF
TGTGCCAGCAGTGCTGGGACAGGGGAAAAAAAACTGTTTTTT
>.|.|TRBJ1-1|TRBV7-9
CASSFQTGTEAFF
TGTGCCAGCAGCTTCCAAACCGGGACTGAAGCTTTCTTT
>.|TRBD2|TRBJ2-1|TRBV5-1
CASSLGLAGGPSNEQFF
TGCGCCAGCAGCTTGGGACTAGCGGGAGGGCCTTCCAATGAGCAGTTCTTC
>.|.|TRBJ2-5|TRBV11-2
CASSLGVTTKQETQYF
TGTGCCAGCAGCTTAGGCGTGACTACCAAACAAGAGACCCAGTACTTC
>once|.|TRBJ2-7|TRBV10-1
CASSESEYEQYF
TGCGCCAGCAGTGAGTCTGAGTACGAGCAGTACTTC
>.|TRBD2|TRBJ2-5|TRBV4-2
CASSQGTSAQETQYF
TGTGCCAGCAGCCAAGGGACTAGCGCCCAAGAGACCCAGTACTTC
>.|.|TRBJ2-4|TRBV7-6
CASSLGSKNIQYF
TGTGCCAGCAGCTTAGGCAGCAAAAACATTCAGTACTTC
>.|.|TRBJ2-7|TRBV5-6
CASSLQQKYEQYF
TGTGCCAGCAGCTTGCAACAGAAGTACGAGCAGTACTTC
>.|TRBD1|TRBJ2-7|TRBV6-5
CASGGWGTGDLRQYF
TGTGCCAGCGGGGGGTGGGGGACAGGGGATTTAAGGCAGTACTTC
>.|TRBD2|TRBJ2-1|TRBV29-1
CSVYLAGEDNEQFF
TGCAGCGTATATTTAGCGGGAGAGGACAATGAGCAGTTCTTC
>.|.|TRBJ1-5|TRBV6-1
CASSEASRSYSNQPQHF
TGTGCCAGCAGTGAAGCGTCCCGGTCGTATAGCAATCAGCCCCAGCATTTT
>.|.|TRBJ2-1|TRBV19
CASTPARGGYNEQFF
TGTGCCAGTACCCCCGCAAGGGGGGGCTATAATGAGCAGTTCTTC
>.|TRBD2|TRBJ2-1|TRBV27
CASTRAGGPTYNEQFF
TGTGCCAGCACTAGAGCGGGAGGGCCTACCTACAATGAGCAGTTCTTC
>once|.|TRBJ2-7|TRBV5-4
CAQGAGEQYF
TGTGCCCAAGGCGCGGGGGAGCAGTACTTC
>.|TRBD2|TRBJ2-3|TRBV6-4
CASSATSGIRDTQYF
TGTGCCAGCAGTGCGACTAGCGGGATTCGGGATACGCAGTATTTT
>.|.|TRBJ2-7|TRBV7-9
CASSLPQIYEQYF
TGTGCCAGCAGCTTACCCCAGATCTACGAGCAGTACTTC
>.|TRBD2|TRBJ2-1|TRBV15
CATSRGGRKIYEQFF
TGTGCCACCAGCAGGGGCGGGAGGAAAATCTATGAGCAGTTCTTC
>.|.|TRBJ2-3|TRBV2
CASSEFRDTQYF
TGTGCCAGCAGTGAATTTCGGGATACGCAGTATTTT
>few|.|TRBJ1-2|TRBV6-1
CASSREWGYTF
TGTGCCAGCAGCAGGGAATGGGGCTACACCTTC
>.|.|TRBJ2-7|TRBV14
CASSPDPRQVHSYEQYF
TGTGCCAGCAGCCCTGACCCCAGACAGGTTCACTCCTACGAGCAGTACTTC
>.|TRBD2|TRBJ2-7|TRBV7-8
CASSFGLAGVGEQYF
TGTGCCAGCAGCTTTGGACTAGCGGGAGTCGGCGAGCAGTACTTC
>.|TRBD2|TRBJ2-3|TRBV6-5
CASSSSGRDTQYF
TGTGCCAGCAGTTCTAGCGGGAGGGATACGCAGTATTTT
>.|.|TRBJ2-3|TRBV9
CASSVVASTDTQYF
TGTGCCAGCAGCGTAGTGGCTAGCACAGATACGCAGTATTTT
>few|TRBD1|TRBJ1-1|TRBV10-3
CAISGGGFEAFF
TGTGCCATCAGTGGAGGGGGCTTTGAAGCTTTCTTT
>.|TRBD1|TRBJ1-2|TRBV6-1
CASSEGVKGALFGYTF
TGTGCCAGCAGTGAAGGGGTGAAGGGGGCTTTGTTTGGCTACACCTTC
>.|TRBD1|TRBJ1-4|TRBV2
CASSVQGAPTNEKLFF
TGTGCCAGCAGTGTACAGGGGGCCCCCACTAATGAAAAACTGTTTTTT
>.|.|TRBJ2-7|TRBV4-1
CASSPRDFRSYEQYF
TGCGCCAGCAGCCCTCGGGACTTTAGATCCTACGAGCAGTACTTC
>.|.|TRBJ2-3|TRBV28
CASSLGQYTDTQYF
TGTGCCAGCAGTTTGGGCCAGTACACAGATACGCAGTATTTT
>.|.|TRBJ2-2|TRBV6-1
CASNWGLGGELFF
TGTGCCAGCAATTGGGGGCTAGGCGGGGAGCTGTTTTTT
>.|TRBD1|TRBJ1-1|TRBV18
CASSPSGQGRLNTEAFF
TGTGCCAGCTCACCCTCGGGACAGGGGCGGTTGAACACTGAAGCTTTCTTT
>.|TRBD1|TRBJ2-3|TRBV27
CASRNDRVADTQYF
TGTGCCAGCAGAAACGACAGGGTCGCAGATACGCAGTATTTT
>.|TRBD1|TRBJ1-5|TRBV27
CASSDRGIGNQPQHF
TGTGCCAGCAGTGACAGGGGAATCGGCAATCAGCCCCAGCATTTT
>once|TRBD1|TRBJ1-2|TRBV30
CAWSLGQESNYGYTF
TGTGCCTGGAGTCTAGGACAGGAATCTAACTATGGCTACACCTTC
>.|TRBD1|TRBJ1-5|TRBV28
CASIPRDRRSPQHF
TGTGCCAGCATCCCGAGGGACAGGAGGTCTCCCCAGCATTTT
>.|.|TRBJ1-5|TRBV10-3
CAISEADSTQPQHF
TGTGCCATCAGTGAGGCCGATTCTACTCAGCCCCAGCATTTT
>.|TRBD1|TRBJ1-1|TRBV5-1
CASSEGTGGHNTEAFF
TGCGCCAGCAGCGAGGGGACAGGGGGACACAACACTGAAGCTTTCTTT
>.|.|TRBJ1-5|TRBV6-5
CASRIQENSNQPQHF
TGTGCCAGCAGGATACAGGAAAATAGCAATCAGCCCCAGCATTTT
>once|TRBD1|TRBJ2-1|TRBV7-9
CASSLRKTGHDEQFF
TGTGCCAGCAGCTTAAGGAAGACAGGGCACGATGAGCAGTTCTTC